Presented here are 20 T cell receptor beta chains from one specimen sequenced in a study of PD-L1 blockade in urothelial cancer. Profiling relied on immunoSEQ multiplex PCR, and the TCRdb table lists in-frame clones only, not all of them. The sample shows under 100,000 clones, around 90% of them seen only once. Noted time point: pretreatment peripheral blood. Sequencing was performed on PBMCs, taken around atezolizumab (anti-PD-L1) treatment. These receptors all stem from a man aged 55 to 70 with urothelial cancer.

This chain uses TRBV14 with TRBJ1-2; D gene uncertain. Trimming cost V 0 bases and J 5 bases, with 7 bases left between them. The CDR3 sequence is 13 residues long. CDR1 and CDR2 from the germline V gene are SGHDN and FVKESK. CDR3 loop: CASSQDVLYGYTF. The CDR3 nucleotides read TGTGCCAGCAGCCAAGACGTACTATATGGCTACACCTTC.

J is TRBJ2-7 and V is TRBV18; 11 bases line up with TRBD2. The junction had 3 bases not matched to a gene; V was cut back by 1 base and J by 4 bases. This CDR3 region has 15 residues. The germline gives CDR1 KGHSH, CDR2 LQKENI. The chain's CDR3 is CASSPRTSGYYEQYF. DNA of the CDR3: TGTGCCAGCTCACCACGGACTAGCGGGTATTACGAGCAGTACTTC.

The genes are TRBV5-8 and TRBJ1-5; D may be TRBD1 (6 bases). The CDR3 has 15 amino acids. Trimming pared 3 bases from V and 4 bases from J, leaving 14 bases between. Germline CDR1 is SGHTS and CDR2 is YDEGEE. CDR3 sequence reads: CASSSRGNRNQPQHF. CDR3 bases: TGTGCCAGCAGCTCCAGGGGTAATAGGAATCAGCCCCAGCATTTT. The full variable domain, in which reference TRBV5-8 and TRBJ1-5 provide the parts outside the CDR3, is EAGVTQSPTHLIKTRGQQATLRCSPISGHTSVYWYQQALGLGLQFLLWYDEGEERNRGNFPPRFSGRQFPNYSSELNVNALELEDSALYLCASSSRGNRNQPQHFGDGTRLSIL.

The CDR3 nucleotides are TGCGCCAGCAGCCCGGATCCAGCGGGGGTGTCCGGGGAGCTGTTTTTT. It is translated as CASSPDPAGVSGELFF. The chain uses TRBV5-1 and TRBJ2-2, with 8 bases matching TRBD2. This CDR3 region has 16 residues. Trimming took 4 bases from V and 6 from J; bases not matched to a gene: 11. Germline CDR1 reads SGHRS; CDR2 reads YFSETQ.

This sequence joins TRBV19 and TRBJ1-1; 7 bases map to TRBD1. Germline V lookup: CDR1 LNHDA, CDR2 SQIVND (reference sequence). V shed 7 bases and J 5 bases; nucleotides not matched to a gene: 7. This CDR3 is 13 amino acids long. The CDR3 nucleotides are TGTGCCAGTATTCAGGGGGGAGGTACTGAAGCTTTCTTT. This sequence encodes CASIQGGGTEAFF.

The gene calls are TRBV11-2 and TRBJ2-7; 7 positions match TRBD1. Germline V gene data show CDR1 as SGHAT and CDR2 as FQNNGV. The CDR3 length is 15 residues. Trimming at V came to 5 bases and at J to 0 bases, leaving 7 bases not matched to a gene. In DNA, the CDR3 is TGTGCCAGCAGCAGAGGGACAGTGAGCTCCTACGAGCAGTACTTC. Amino acid sequence: CASSRGTVSSYEQYF. Supplemented by reference TRBV11-2 and TRBJ2-7, the full variable domain reads EAGVAQSPRYKIIEKRQSVAFWCNPISGHATLYWYQQILGQGPKLLIQFQNNGVVDDSQLPKDRFSAERLKGVDSTLKIQPAKLEDSAVYLCASSRGTVSSYEQYFGPGTRLTVT.

The chain couples TRBV6-6 to TRBJ2-7; no reliable D call. This CDR3 spans 15 amino acids. Germline lookup yields CDR1 MNHNY and CDR2 SVGAGI (reference sequence). The ends were cut back, 0 bases at V and 4 bases at J, with 13 bases in the middle. Here the CDR3 DNA reads TGTGCCAGCAGTTACTCGAGGCAGCGTGGTTACGAGCAGTACTTC. Encoded protein: CASSYSRQRGYEQYF.

This chain joins TRBV9 and TRBJ1-2; 11 nucleotides match TRBD1. Germline-derived CDR1 and CDR2 are SGDLS and YYNGEE. The junction had 12 bases not matched to a gene; V was cut back by 0 bases and J by 14 bases. The CDR3 spans 15 residues. Here the CDR3 DNA reads TGTGCCAGCAGCGTAGATATGGACAGGGGGCGCTTTTATACCTTC. The encoded protein is CASSVDMDRGRFYTF.

The chain joins TRBV6-5 to TRBJ1-5; weak D call: TRBD1 (6 bases). This CDR3 is 14 amino acids long. V lost 3 bases to trimming and J lost 8 bases, with 14 bases between them. CDR1 is MNHEY and CDR2 is SVGAGI in the germline V gene. The CDR3 loop reads CASSYTGRSEPQHF. In DNA form, the CDR3 reads TGTGCCAGCAGTTATACAGGGAGATCGGAGCCCCAGCATTTT.

This chain connects TRBV4-1 to TRBJ2-1; TRBD2 matches at 8 bases. With 3 bases clipped from V and 7 bases from J, the junction kept 5 bases outside the gene matches. Germline CDR1 is MGHRA and CDR2 is YSYEKL. CDR3 length: 14 amino acids. CDR3 sequence (DNA): TGCGCCAGCAGCCACCTACTAGCGGATAATGAGCAGTTCTTC. Amino acid sequence: CASSHLLADNEQFF.

The chain employs TRBV6-4 and TRBJ2-2; D might be TRBD1 (5 bases). In germline, CDR1 is MRHNA, CDR2 SNTAGT. This CDR3 has 14 amino acids. The V and J ends lost 5 bases and 5 bases respectively, with 12 bases between them. For the CDR3, the DNA is TGTGCCAGCAGTAAACAGGTTCGAACCGGGGAGCTGTTTTTT. It specifies CASSKQVRTGELFF.

The chain joins TRBV6-5 to TRBJ1-1; D is possibly TRBD1 (6 bases). Trimming stripped 5 bases from V and 4 bases from J, with 17 bases between. Germline values: CDR1 MNHEY, CDR2 SVGAGI. The CDR3 has 15 amino acids. The DNA of the CDR3 is TGTGCCAGCAGTACACCTACAGGGACCAGCACTGAAGCTTTCTTT. Amino acid sequence: CASSTPTGTSTEAFF.

Of note for this clone: Other DNA sequences within the sample encode an identical CDR3. V gene TRBV7-3 combines with J gene TRBJ2-1; 10 nucleotides line up with TRBD2. The junction had 4 bases not matched to a gene; V was cut back by 4 bases and J by 4 bases. Per the germline V gene, CDR1 is SGHTA and CDR2 is FQGTGA. The CDR3 covers 15 residues. CDR3: CASSSRLAGYNEQFF. The CDR3, as DNA: TGTGCCAGCAGCTCGAGACTAGCGGGTTACAATGAGCAGTTCTTC. The whole variable domain, filled in from reference TRBV7-3 and TRBJ2-1, reads GAGVSQTPSNKVTEKGKYVELRCDPISGHTALYWYRQSLGQGPEFLIYFQGTGAADDSGLPNDRFFAVRPEGSVSTLKIQRTERGDSAVYLCASSSRLAGYNEQFFGPGTRLTVL.

The V and J genes are TRBV14 and TRBJ2-1, with 9 bases lining up with TRBD2. Germline CDR1 and CDR2: SGHDN and FVKESK. The CDR3 loop spans 15 amino acids. V lost 4 bases, J lost 5 bases, and 6 bases stayed unmatched. The CDR3 region is CASSPRRGGDNEQFF. The DNA for the CDR3 is TGTGCCAGCAGCCCCCGGCGGGGGGGGGACAATGAGCAGTTCTTC.

The V call is TRBV28, the J call TRBJ2-7; 9 nucleotides agree with TRBD1. The CDR3 totals 15 residues. V dropped 3 bases and J dropped 4; count of bases not matched to a gene: 7. The V gene's germline CDR1 is MDHEN and CDR2 SYDVKM. DNA of the CDR3: TGTGCCAGCAGTTTGCCGGGACAGGGTAGGTACGAGCAGTACTTC. Translated, it gives CASSLPGQGRYEQYF.

This clone appeared a single time. The CDR3 DNA sequence: TGTGCCAGCAGCGTAGGGCCTAGCGGGAGAGGAGAGCAGTACTTC. It translates to CASSVGPSGRGEQYF. The rearrangement links TRBV9 to TRBJ2-7, with 10 bases that match TRBD2. Trimming at V came to 0 bases and at J to 7 bases, leaving 7 bases not matched to a gene. Germline CDR1 and CDR2: SGDLS and YYNGEE. The CDR3 covers 15 residues.

As concerns this clone: Other nucleotide sequences from this sample produce the same CDR3. J is TRBJ1-2 and V is TRBV5-1; 8 bases are a match to TRBD1. V was clipped by 0 bases and J by 2 bases; unmatched bases: 0. This CDR3 is 14 amino acids long. Germline V gene sequence: CDR1 SGHRS, CDR2 YFSETQ. The DNA of the CDR3 is TGCGCCAGCAGCTTGGACAGGGGGAACTATGGCTACACCTTC. This translates into CASSLDRGNYGYTF.

The rearrangement joins TRBV28 to TRBJ2-1; D not resolved. The germline gives CDR1 MDHEN, CDR2 SYDVKM. This CDR3 region has 13 residues. Trimming removed 8 bases from V and 7 bases from J, with 15 bases in between. The CDR3 loop reads CASRSYSRNEQFF. The DNA of the CDR3 is TGTGCCAGCCGGTCCTACAGCAGGAATGAGCAGTTCTTC.

The V and J genes are TRBV4-2 and TRBJ1-2, with 8 nucleotides matching TRBD1. This CDR3 spans 16 amino acids. Germline lookup yields CDR1 LGHNA and CDR2 YNFKEQ. Trimming removed 5 bases from V and 0 bases from J; junction bases left unmatched: 8. The CDR3: CASSEEDRGTNYGYTF. The CDR3 region has the DNA TGTGCCAGCAGCGAGGAAGACAGGGGAACTAACTATGGCTACACCTTC.

The chain recombines TRBV4-3 with TRBJ1-4, with a tentative D call TRBD1 (6 bases). Per germline, CDR1 LGHNA and CDR2 YSLEER. V was cut by 4 bases and J by 6 bases, with 9 bases left in between. The CDR3 sequence is 13 residues long. The CDR3 spells CASSPRQDEKLFF. The CDR3 DNA reads TGCGCCAGCAGCCCGCGACAGGATGAAAAACTGTTTTTT.